This T cell receptor (beta chain) was sequenced for a study of T cells expressing NK-cell markers. Turning to the study itself: Investigators obtained TCR beta repertoires from sorted CD3+CD56+NKG2C+, CD3+CD56+NKG2C- and CD3+CD56-NKG2C+ T cells. Among the eight sequenced donors, seven tested HCMV-seropositive and one tested seronegative.

The CDR3 runs 16 residues. Germline CDR1 reads SGHTA; CDR2 reads FQGTGA. TCRdb reprocessed the 5' RACE reads and stores each CDR3 protein as one record, lacking DNA. Its listing shows roughly 300,000 distinct CDR3 sequences. The clonotype originates from a woman between 18 and 69 years old in good health. Specimen: blood T cells: a sorted CD56 or NKG2C T cell subset, CD4+ or CD8+ T cells, or bulk PBMC T cells (not recorded which). This rearrangement joins TRBV7-3 to TRBJ2-1; TCRdb's D call of TRBD2 is untestable without DNA. This chain's CDR3 is CASSPRTSGIHNEQFF.